The 29 T cell receptor beta chains in this list originate from one sample, sequenced in a study of cytomegalovirus exposure and HLA in healthy donors. A multiplex PCR was run with 60 Vbeta primers and 13 Jbeta primers. This table comes from immunoSEQ multiplex PCR, and its TCRdb copy is limited to in-frame clones, with some not included. The table has a few hundred thousand clones, 60% to 80% seen once. Sequencing used PBMCs. The source of these receptors is a woman aged 25 to 45 in good health and CMV-seronegative.

Regarding this clone: One end of the junction does not line up with germline, which may come from a read error. The V gene is TRBV7-9, the J gene TRBJ2-7; possible D gene TRBD1, 6 bases. CDR1 and CDR2 from the germline V gene are SEHNR and FQNEAQ (reference sequence). The CDR3 runs 13 residues. CDR3 sequence reads: CASSPRGGADQDF. CDR3 in DNA: TGTGCCAGCAGCCCTCGTGGGGGCGCCGACCAGGACTTC.

Here the CDR3 reads CASSSNRDRGQPQHF. The CDR3 nucleotides read TGTGCCAGTAGTTCTAACCGGGACAGGGGTCAGCCCCAGCATTTT. The V call is TRBV19, the J call TRBJ1-5; 10 bases are a match to TRBD1. CDR3 length: 15 residues. Germline CDR1 reads LNHDA; CDR2 reads SQIVND (reference sequence). With 5 bases clipped from V and 6 bases from J, the junction kept 7 bases outside the gene matches.

This chain uses TRBV4-1 with TRBJ2-1; weak D call: TRBD1 (6 bases). Germline CDR1 and CDR2: MGHRA and YSYEKL. CDR3 length: 13 residues. Trimming stripped 2 bases from V and 5 bases from J, with 7 bases between. The CDR3 sequence: CASSQTGHNEQFF. DNA of the CDR3: TGCGCCAGCAGCCAAACAGGGCACAATGAGCAGTTCTTC.

This clone occurred once. CDR3 loop: CASSPAERGGFWGGYTF. CDR3 sequence (DNA): TGTGCCAGCAGCCCCGCCGAGAGGGGAGGGTTCTGGGGTGGCTACACCTTC. J is TRBJ1-2 and V is TRBV9; a possible D gene is TRBD1 (5 bases). Between the trimmed V and J ends, which lost 4 bases and 7 bases, there was a span of 26 bases. The V gene's germline CDR1 is SGDLS and CDR2 YYNGEE. CDR3 length equals 17 residues. Full variable domain (outside the CDR3, taken from reference TRBV9 and TRBJ1-2): DSGVTQTPKHLITATGQRVTLRCSPRSGDLSVYWYQQSLDQGLQFLIQYYNGEERAKGNILERFSAQQFPDLHSELNLSSLELGDSALYFCASSPAERGGFWGGYTFGSGTRLTVV.

The V gene is TRBV4-2, the J gene TRBJ1-4; D may be TRBD1 (5 bases). Germline V gives CDR1 LGHNA, CDR2 YNFKEQ. This CDR3 has 14 amino acids. Trimming took 5 bases from V and 8 from J, leaving 15 bases between them. DNA of the CDR3: TGTGCCAGCAGCTTGGGGCGCGTTTCGGAAAAACTGTTTTTT. Its protein is CASSLGRVSEKLFF.

The genes are TRBV15 and TRBJ1-4; the D gene is possibly TRBD1 (6 bases). The CDR3 is 14 residues long. V was clipped by 6 bases and J by 5 bases, with 13 bases between them. The V gene's germline CDR1 is LNHNV and CDR2 YYDKDF (reference sequence). The CDR3 coding sequence is TGTGCCACCAGTAGACGGGGGGCGAATGAAAAACTGTTTTTT. It translates to CATSRRGANEKLFF. Filled out from reference TRBV15 and TRBJ1-4, the complete variable domain reads DAMVIQNPRYQVTQFGKPVTLSCSQTLNHNVMYWYQQKSSQAPKLLFHYYDKDFNNEADTPDNFQSRRPNTSFCFLDIRSPGLGDTAMYLCATSRRGANEKLFFGSGTQLSVL.

This chain links TRBV6-5 with TRBJ1-2; D is uncertain. Germline-derived CDR1 and CDR2 are MNHEY and SVGAGI. The CDR3 runs to 11 residues. Trimming removed 5 bases at V and 8 bases at J, with 9 bases between. CDR3 DNA: TGTGCCAGCAGTGAGGGAAACGGCTACACCTTC. It is translated as CASSEGNGYTF.

In its sample, this clone was seen once. The V and J genes are TRBV19 and TRBJ1-1; D possibly corresponds to TRBD1 (5 bases). The CDR3 length is 15 residues. V was shortened by 6 bases and J by 5 bases, with 19 bases between the two germline ends. Germline lookup yields CDR1 LNHDA and CDR2 SQIVND (reference sequence). The DNA for the CDR3 is TGTGCCAGTAGCCCTTCCCCGGGGGGGGTGACTGAAGCTTTCTTT. This codes for CASSPSPGGVTEAFF.

The chain recombines TRBV29-1 with TRBJ2-1; the match to TRBD2 covers 10 bases. CDR1 and CDR2 from the germline V gene are SQVTM and ANQGSEA. CDR3 length: 14 residues. Losses at the gene ends were 7 bases for V and 4 bases for J; bases not matched to a gene: 7. CDR3 nucleotides: TGCAGCGCCGGGACTAGCGCGTTGTACAATGAGCAGTTCTTC. Translating it yields CSAGTSALYNEQFF.

The chain combines TRBV30 with TRBJ1-2; D perhaps matches TRBD1 (5 bases). This CDR3 region has 13 residues. Trimming left V 4 bases short and J 7 bases short, with 16 bases between. Germline V gene sequence: CDR1 GTSNPN, CDR2 SVGIG (reference sequence). The DNA for the CDR3 is TGTGCCTGGACCCAGGAAAGGGGTGGTGGCTACACCTTC. Amino acids: CAWTQERGGGYTF.

The chain is built from TRBV2 and TRBJ2-3; no firm D call. The CDR3 has 15 residues. V was pared by 5 bases and J by 0 bases, with 12 bases between. In germline, CDR1 is SNHLY, CDR2 FYNNEI. The DNA for the CDR3 is TGTGCCAGCAGTACCCGACATTCTAGCACAGATACGCAGTATTTT. Protein sequence: CASSTRHSSTDTQYF.

This chain connects TRBV6-5 to TRBJ2-7; D perhaps matches TRBD1 (5 bases). CDR1 and CDR2 (germline): MNHEY, SVGAGI. This CDR3 is built from 12 residues. The germline V and J ends were trimmed by 7 bases and 0 bases, with 7 bases remaining between them. CDR3 in DNA: TGTGCCAGCACTGACAGCTCCTACGAGCAGTACTTC. Protein sequence: CASTDSSYEQYF.

This chain connects TRBV7-9 to TRBJ1-3; D is unclear. Germline CDR1 reads SEHNR; CDR2 reads FQNEAQ (reference sequence). CDR3 length: 16 residues. Trimming took 0 bases from V and 2 from J, leaving 11 bases between them. The CDR3: CASSLALIRAGNTIYF. The CDR3 DNA reads as TGTGCCAGCAGCTTAGCCCTTATCCGGGCTGGAAACACCATATATTTT.

About this clone itself: Sequence at one end of the junction differs from germline and may be a read error. This rearrangement joins TRBV27 to TRBJ2-3, with a weak D call TRBD2 (5 bases). CDR1 and CDR2 from the germline V gene are MNHEY and SMNVEV (reference sequence). The CDR3 sequence is 17 residues long. CDR3 loop: CDSSFGVPHGSSDTQYF. The DNA for the CDR3 is TGTGACAGCAGTTTCGGGGTACCTCACGGTTCTTCAGATACGCAGTATTTT.

The J gene is TRBJ1-6, the V gene TRBV30; possibly TRBD1 for D (5 bases). Trimming removed 5 bases from V and 5 bases from J, with 10 bases in between. Germline CDR1 reads GTSNPN; CDR2 reads SVGIG (reference sequence). The CDR3 consists of 13 residues. In DNA, the CDR3 is TGTGCCTGGGTGGGGCAGGATAATTCACCCCTCCACTTT. Protein sequence: CAWVGQDNSPLHF.

The genes are TRBV7-9 and TRBJ1-5; TRBD1 is a possible D gene (6 bases). The CDR3 totals 13 residues. Trimming pared 8 bases from V and 6 bases from J, leaving 14 bases between. Looked up from germline, CDR1 is SEHNR and CDR2 is FQNEAQ (reference sequence). CDR3 DNA sequence: TGTGCCAGCCAGCGGACAGTAGGTCAGCCCCAGCATTTT. Protein product: CASQRTVGQPQHF.

The V call is TRBV6-5, the J call TRBJ1-2; D may be TRBD1 (5 bases). The CDR3 has 14 residues. The V end was cut by 2 bases, the J end by 2 bases, with 9 bases between. Germline assignment: CDR1 MNHEY and CDR2 SVGAGI. The CDR3 nucleotides are TGTGCCAGCAGTTACGGGACTCTCAACTATGGCTACACCTTC. Residues: CASSYGTLNYGYTF.

This clone was seen a few times. This chain connects TRBV10-3 to TRBJ2-2; D unresolved. Germline CDR1 reads ENHRY; CDR2 reads SYGVKD. Trimming removed 4 bases from V and 5 bases from J, with 8 bases in between. The CDR3 extends over 13 amino acids. The CDR3 coding sequence is TGTGCCATCAGTGGCATAGCAACCGGGGAGCTGTTTTTT. Encoded protein: CAISGIATGELFF.

The V and J genes are TRBV30 and TRBJ1-2; a possible D gene is TRBD1 (6 bases). V lost 4 bases and J 3 bases, leaving 12 bases between the germline ends. Germline V gives CDR1 GTSNPN, CDR2 SVGIG (reference sequence). CDR3 length equals 13 residues. The CDR3 DNA reads as TGTGCCTGGACTCAGGACAGCGACTATGGCTACACCTTC. Translated, it gives CAWTQDSDYGYTF.

In this sample, this clone turned up a few times. The V gene is TRBV4-1, the J gene TRBJ1-1; no definite D call. V was trimmed by 4 bases and J by 1 base, leaving 4 bases between them. The CDR3 is 12 residues long. Germline CDR1 reads MGHRA; CDR2 reads YSYEKL. Here the CDR3 reads CASSRGNTEAFF. Written as DNA, the CDR3 is TGCGCCAGCAGCCGAGGGAACACTGAAGCTTTCTTT.

Regarding this clone: Other nucleotide sequences in the sample specify the same CDR3. This chain joins TRBV6-5 and TRBJ1-2; no clear D gene. The V gene lost 4 bases and the J gene lost 4 bases, with 4 bases spanning the gap. CDR3 length: 11 residues. The germline gives CDR1 MNHEY, CDR2 SVGAGI. CDR3 residues: CASSSGYGYTF. The CDR3 DNA is TGTGCCAGCAGTTCCGGCTATGGCTACACCTTC.

This clone came up once. The V call is TRBV9, the J call TRBJ1-3, with D tentatively TRBD1 (5 bases). The CDR3 is 17 amino acids. V was cut by 1 base and J by 4 bases, with 18 bases left in between. In germline, CDR1 is SGDLS, CDR2 YYNGEE. The CDR3 here is CASSVSREPRAGNTIYF. The CDR3 bases are TGTGCCAGCAGCGTAAGCCGGGAGCCCAGGGCCGGAAACACCATATATTTT.

J is TRBJ2-3 and V is TRBV5-1, with 11 bases fitting TRBD2. The CDR3 sequence is 15 residues long. Germline values: CDR1 SGHRS, CDR2 YFSETQ. Losses at the gene ends were 6 bases for V and 2 bases for J; bases not matched to a gene: 5. The chain's CDR3 is CASISGRASTDTQYF. The CDR3 DNA reads TGCGCCAGCATTAGCGGGAGGGCCTCCACAGATACGCAGTATTTT.

The rearrangement joins TRBV19 to TRBJ1-2; possibly TRBD1 for D (5 bases). Looked up from germline, CDR1 is LNHDA and CDR2 is SQIVND (reference sequence). The CDR3 has 16 amino acids. V lost 0 bases, J lost 0 bases, and 11 bases lay in between. In DNA form, the CDR3 reads TGTGCCAGTAGTATAGAGAAGACAGAATCTAACTATGGCTACACCTTC. Its translation: CASSIEKTESNYGYTF.

The chain has TRBV7-8 and TRBJ1-3; D gene ambiguous. There are 15 residues in the CDR3. Germline V gene data show CDR1 as SGHVS and CDR2 as FQNEAQ. Between the trimmed V and J ends, which lost 2 bases and 4 bases, there was a span of 12 bases. The CDR3 region has the DNA TGTGCCAGCAGCTTATTCCCGGGTTCCGGAAACACCATATATTTT. Residues: CASSLFPGSGNTIYF.

This clone was picked up a small number of times. The chain couples TRBV7-9 to TRBJ1-1; D ambiguous. The CDR3 length is 15 residues. The germline V gene encodes CDR1 SEHNR and CDR2 FQNEAQ (reference sequence). V lost 5 bases to trimming and J lost 5 bases, with 18 bases between them. The CDR3 DNA is TGTGCCAGCAGCAAAGGTCCAGGCAGGAAAACTGAAGCTTTCTTT. Its translation: CASSKGPGRKTEAFF.

This clone was seen a few times. J is TRBJ2-3 and V is TRBV9; 7 nucleotides line up with TRBD1. The J segment lost 2 bases and the V segment lost 2 bases, leaving 14 bases of the junction unmatched. This CDR3 is 18 amino acids long. Germline lookup yields CDR1 SGDLS and CDR2 YYNGEE. DNA for the CDR3: TGTGCCAGCAGCGTGGAAGGGGGCTCGTATGGGGACACAGATACGCAGTATTTT. It codes for CASSVEGGSYGDTDTQYF.

The chain carries TRBV27 and TRBJ1-2, with 12 bases identical to TRBD1. This CDR3 has 17 residues. Germline values: CDR1 MNHEY, CDR2 SMNVEV (reference sequence). The J segment lost 7 bases and the V segment lost 0 bases, leaving 9 bases of the junction unmatched. In DNA, the CDR3 is TGTGCCAGCAGTTTATCTCTGGGACAGGGGGCGGTCGGTGGCTACACCTTC. This sequence encodes CASSLSLGQGAVGGYTF.

CDR3 region: CASSKGTPRDRGPDNSPLHF. Written as DNA, the CDR3 is TGTGCCAGCAGCAAAGGCACTCCCCGGGACAGGGGGCCCGATAATTCACCCCTCCACTTT. J is TRBJ1-6 and V is TRBV21-1; no DNA check was done on the table's D call, TRBD1. TRBV21-1 is noted as a pseudogene. CDR3 size: 20 residues.